Listed here are 3 T cell receptor beta chains from one sample, sequenced in a study of shared clonotypes between healthy human individuals. Sequencing used immunoSEQ multiplex PCR; TCRdb keeps in-frame clones, though not all of them. Of 600,000 to 700,000 clones in the sample, around three quarters were seen once. Specimen: memory CD4+ T cells sorted from blood. Stated subset: CD45RA-negative fraction. The receptors shown here come from a woman aged 30 to 39 in good health.

V usage is TRBV7-9 and J usage is TRBJ1-5; D is undetermined. The V gene lost 4 bases and the J gene lost 3 bases, with 19 bases spanning the gap. This CDR3 is 17 amino acids long. Germline CDR1 reads SEHNR; CDR2 reads FQNEAQ (reference sequence). This CDR3 is CASSSDQSLGTNQPQHF. As DNA, the CDR3 is TGTGCCAGCAGCTCCGACCAATCCTTGGGCACCAATCAGCCCCAGCATTTT.

The genes are TRBV5-5 and TRBJ1-1; no reliable D call. The V gene lost 4 bases and the J gene lost 1 base, with 11 bases spanning the gap. The CDR3 loop spans 14 amino acids. Germline lookup yields CDR1 SGHKS and CDR2 YYEKEE (reference sequence). In nucleotides, the CDR3 is TGTGCCAGCAGCCGACCCGGGGAGAACACTGAAGCTTTCTTT. Encoded protein: CASSRPGENTEAFF.

The chain couples TRBV28 to TRBJ2-2; 7 nucleotides line up with TRBD2. The germline gives CDR1 MDHEN, CDR2 SYDVKM. The CDR3 runs 15 residues. The ends lost 3 bases at V and 3 bases at J; junction bases unmatched: 4. CDR3 sequence (DNA): TGTGCCAGCAGTTTGATGCGGGAGTACACCGGGGAGCTGTTTTTT. Translated: CASSLMREYTGELFF.